The next 26 T cell receptor beta chains were all read from a single sample in a study of blood T cell repertoires in COVID-19. Profiled with immunoSEQ multiplex PCR; TCRdb holds only in-frame clones, not every one. The sample lists 30,000 to 35,000 clones; 75% to 90% were seen once. What was sequenced was peripheral blood. These receptors were collected from a man at least 80 years old with acute or convalescent COVID-19.

This clone was detected a few times. The chain joins TRBV30 to TRBJ2-1, with 7 bases matching TRBD1. The CDR3 extends over 14 amino acids. The germline V gene encodes CDR1 GTSNPN and CDR2 SVGIG (reference sequence). V was clipped by 3 bases and J by 2 bases; unmatched bases: 4. The CDR3 DNA reads as TGTGCCTGGAGGGACAGGCGAACCTACAATGAGCAGTTCTTC. Protein: CAWRDRRTYNEQFF.

The chain has TRBV11-2 and TRBJ1-1, with a possible D match to TRBD1 (5 bases). V was cut by 5 bases and J by 6 bases, with 16 bases left in between. There are 14 residues in the CDR3. Germline V CDR1 and CDR2: SGHAT, FQNNGV. The CDR3: CASSPGWGRAEAFF. The CDR3 DNA follows: TGTGCCAGCAGCCCGGGCTGGGGGAGGGCTGAAGCTTTCTTT.

This chain uses TRBV28 with TRBJ1-1; 8 bases fit TRBD1. The junction had 12 bases not matched to a gene; V was cut back by 5 bases and J by 7 bases. The CDR3 is made up of 15 amino acids. The V gene's germline CDR1 is MDHEN and CDR2 SYDVKM. CDR3 DNA: TGTGCCAGCAGTAACAGGGGGGGTTGGTATATTGAAGCTTTCTTT. It codes for CASSNRGGWYIEAFF. Full variable domain (rest looked up from reference TRBV28 and TRBJ1-1): DVKVTQSSRYLVKRTGEKVFLECVQDMDHENMFWYRQDPGLGLRLIYFSYDVKMKEKGDIPEGYSVSREKKERFSLILESASTNQTSMYLCASSNRGGWYIEAFFGQGTRLTVV.

This clone appeared once. This chain uses TRBV11-3 with TRBJ1-2; 8 bases agree with TRBD1. V lost 5 bases, J lost 4 bases, and 9 bases stayed unmatched. Germline assignment: CDR1 SGHNT and CDR2 YENEEA. The CDR3 runs 15 residues. CDR3 sequence (DNA): TGTGCCAGCAGCCGGAGAGACAGGGGAGGCTATGGCTACACCTTC. Translation gives CASSRRDRGGYGYTF.

The rearrangement uses TRBV9 and TRBJ1-3, with 8 positions matching TRBD1. The CDR3 is 16 residues long. CDR1 and CDR2 (germline): SGDLS, YYNGEE. With V trimmed by 0 bases and J by 4 bases, 6 bases remained unmatched. Here the CDR3 reads CASSVAPGGSGNTIYF. CDR3 DNA: TGTGCCAGCAGCGTAGCCCCAGGGGGCTCCGGAAACACCATATATTTT.

V gene TRBV5-1 combines with J gene TRBJ1-3; D may be TRBD1 (6 bases). Trimming shortened V by 4 bases and J by 4 bases, and 15 bases separated the two germline ends. The germline V gene encodes CDR1 SGHRS and CDR2 YFSETQ. The CDR3 length is 15 residues. CDR3 in amino acids: CASSPGARTGNTIYF. The CDR3 coding sequence is TGCGCCAGCAGCCCAGGGGCGAGGACGGGAAACACCATATATTTT.

The CDR3 loop is CASRATVSSYEQYF. The CDR3, as DNA: TGTGCCAGCAGAGCGACGGTAAGCTCCTACGAGCAGTACTTC. This sequence joins TRBV2 and TRBJ2-7, with D unresolved. In germline, CDR1 is SNHLY, CDR2 FYNNEI. The CDR3 consists of 14 residues. Between the trimmed V and J ends, which lost 6 bases and 0 bases, there was a span of 12 bases.

In this sample, this clone turned up a few times. The rearrangement joins TRBV7-2 to TRBJ2-5; 8 bases are a match to TRBD2. Germline V gives CDR1 SGHTA, CDR2 FQGNSA. The CDR3 is 15 amino acids. V lost 6 bases to trimming and J lost 5 bases; unmatched junction nucleotides: 11. In DNA, the CDR3 is TGTGCCAGCAGTATAATCAGCGGGAGTGGGGAGACCCAGTACTTC. Protein product: CASSIISGSGETQYF. The full variable domain, its missing parts supplied by reference TRBV7-2 and TRBJ2-5, is GAGVSQSPSNKVTEKGKDVELRCDPISGHTALYWYRQSLGQGLEFLIYFQGNSAPDKSGLPSDRFSAERTGGSVSTLTIQRTQQEDSAVYLCASSIISGSGETQYFGPGTRLLVL.

With respect to this clone: In the same sample, other DNA sequences code for this CDR3. The chain uses TRBV14 and TRBJ1-4; 8 nucleotides agree with TRBD1. V was pared by 4 bases and J by 0 bases, with 4 bases of the junction left unmatched. The CDR3 has 16 residues. From germline, CDR1 is SGHDN and CDR2 FVKESK. This CDR3 is CASSPRTGSTNEKLFF. CDR3 coding DNA: TGTGCCAGCAGCCCCCGGACAGGGTCAACTAATGAAAAACTGTTTTTT. The full variable domain, with the rest looked up from reference TRBV14 and TRBJ1-4, is EAGVTQFPSHSVIEKGQTVTLRCDPISGHDNLYWYRRVMGKEIKFLLHFVKESKQDESGMPNNRFLAERTGGTYSTLKVQPAELEDSGVYFCASSPRTGSTNEKLFFGSGTQLSVL.

The chain carries TRBV6-1 and TRBJ1-1; 9 bases are shared with TRBD1. The junction had 3 bases not matched to a gene; V was cut back by 3 bases and J by 1 base. The germline gives CDR1 MNHNS, CDR2 SASEGT. The CDR3 is made up of 15 amino acids. CDR3: CASSEPGQGNTEAFF. CDR3 DNA: TGTGCCAGCAGTGAGCCGGGACAGGGGAACACTGAAGCTTTCTTT.

This chain's CDR3 is CASRLDTEAFF. Written as DNA, the CDR3 is TGTGCCAGCAGACTGGACACTGAAGCTTTCTTT. This rearrangement joins TRBV28 to TRBJ1-1, with D unclear. Per germline, CDR1 MDHEN and CDR2 SYDVKM. V lost 6 bases to trimming and J lost 3 bases, with 5 bases between them. The CDR3 is 11 amino acids.

This clone is a singleton in its sample. At one end, the junction sequence differs from germline, possibly due to a read error. This chain links TRBV25-1 with TRBJ2-1, with 9 bases that match TRBD2. The CDR3 is 15 residues long. Germline assignment: CDR1 MGHDK and CDR2 SYGVNS. The CDR3 loop is CASRRSAGGDNVQFF. The CDR3 nucleotides are TGTGCCAGCAGAAGATCAGCGGGAGGTGACAATGTGCAGTTCTTC.

The rearrangement uses TRBV21-1 and TRBJ2-3; the D call of TRBD1 is as the table states it, not checked on the DNA. TRBV21-1 is deemed a pseudogene. The CDR3 totals 17 residues. The CDR3 sequence is CASSKGRDRGPADTQYF. The CDR3 nucleotides read TGTGCCAGCAGCAAAGGTCGGGACAGGGGACCCGCAGATACGCAGTATTTT.

The chain has TRBV3-1 (or the pseudogene TRBV3-2) and TRBJ2-2, with a tentative D call TRBD1 (6 bases). From germline, CDR1 is LGHDT and CDR2 YNNKEL (reference sequence). The CDR3 sequence is 15 residues long. Trimming took off 3 bases at V and 6 bases at J, with 14 bases between the two ends. For the CDR3, the DNA is TGTGCCAGCAGCCAGATGGGGGCCGGCGCCGGGGAGCTGTTTTTT. As protein: CASSQMGAGAGELFF.

The chain recombines TRBV28 with TRBJ2-1; 11 nucleotides match TRBD2. Trimming at V came to 9 bases and at J to 3 bases, leaving 4 bases not matched to a gene. Germline-derived CDR1 and CDR2 are MDHEN and SYDVKM. The CDR3 has 14 residues. The CDR3 sequence is CASKTSGSYNEQFF. CDR3 bases: TGTGCCAGTAAAACTAGCGGGAGCTACAATGAGCAGTTCTTC.

The J gene is TRBJ1-5, the V gene TRBV7-9; the match to TRBD1 covers 8 bases. The CDR3 is made up of 13 amino acids. With 6 bases clipped from V and 4 bases from J, the junction kept 2 bases outside the gene matches. Germline V lookup: CDR1 SEHNR, CDR2 FQNEAQ (reference sequence). The CDR3 sequence is CASSRDRNQPQHF. Here the CDR3 DNA reads TGTGCCAGCAGTCGGGACAGGAATCAGCCCCAGCATTTT.

This chain connects TRBV27 to TRBJ2-1; TRBD2 aligns across 10 bases. V gave up 3 bases and J gave up 3 bases; unmatched junction bases: 5. This CDR3 is 16 amino acids long. CDR1 is MNHEY and CDR2 is SMNVEV in the germline V gene (reference sequence). The CDR3 loop reads CASSLRVAGGYNEQFF. The CDR3 region has the DNA TGTGCCAGCAGTTTGCGAGTAGCGGGAGGCTACAATGAGCAGTTCTTC.

V usage is TRBV5-1 and J usage is TRBJ2-7; tentative D call: TRBD2 (6 bases). V was trimmed by 1 base and J by 5 bases, leaving 13 bases between them. The CDR3 totals 14 residues. Germline lookup yields CDR1 SGHRS and CDR2 YFSETQ. CDR3 in amino acids: CASSLQAGGNEQYF. The DNA for the CDR3 is TGCGCCAGCAGCTTGCAAGCAGGAGGGAACGAGCAGTACTTC.

The chain couples TRBV5-1 to TRBJ1-1; D is possibly TRBD1 (5 bases). Germline loops: CDR1 SGHRS, CDR2 YFSETQ. Trimming left V 3 bases short and J 2 bases short, with 8 bases between. The CDR3 consists of 13 residues. The CDR3 DNA reads as TGCGCCAGCAGCTCAGGGCCCAACACTGAAGCTTTCTTT. It encodes CASSSGPNTEAFF.

This clone was found once. This chain links TRBV11-2 with TRBJ2-1; 7 bases are shared with TRBD2. The CDR3 is made up of 16 amino acids. CDR1 SGHAT and CDR2 FQNNGV come from the germline V gene. V lost 1 base to trimming and J lost 1 base; unmatched junction nucleotides: 4. As DNA, the CDR3 is TGTGCCAGCAGCTTAGGATGGCGGGGGTCCTACAATGAGCAGTTCTTC. Its translation is CASSLGWRGSYNEQFF.

The J gene is TRBJ2-2, the V gene TRBV6-1; D call uncertain. Germline V lookup: CDR1 MNHNS, CDR2 SASEGT. V was shortened by 2 bases and J by 5 bases, with 9 bases between the two germline ends. This CDR3 has 14 amino acids. The CDR3 DNA sequence: TGTGCCAGCAGTGAACACCCTGAGACCGGGGAGCTGTTTTTT. Its translation is CASSEHPETGELFF.

The chain combines TRBV7-6 with TRBJ2-1; 9 positions agree with TRBD2. Germline values: CDR1 SGHVS, CDR2 FNYEAQ. The CDR3 is 19 residues long. V lost 0 bases and J lost 3; bases outside the gene matches: 12. The CDR3 protein is CASSLAGEGVAGVYNEQFF. The CDR3 nucleotides read TGTGCCAGCAGCTTAGCGGGGGAGGGAGTAGCGGGAGTCTACAATGAGCAGTTCTTC.

For the CDR3, the DNA is TGTGCCAGCCGGGACAGAAATGAAAAACTGTTTTTT. Amino acid sequence: CASRDRNEKLFF. V gene TRBV27 combines with J gene TRBJ1-4, with 7 bases identical to TRBD1. Trimming at V came to 8 bases and at J to 5 bases, leaving 2 bases not matched to a gene. This CDR3 spans 12 amino acids. The germline V gene encodes CDR1 MNHEY and CDR2 SMNVEV (reference sequence).

The chain employs TRBV9 and TRBJ1-2, with no clear D. CDR3 size: 15 residues. The V and J ends lost 0 bases and 4 bases respectively, with 13 bases between them. Germline V CDR1 and CDR2: SGDLS, YYNGEE. DNA for the CDR3: TGTGCCAGCAGCGTAGAGTCAGTTAACCCCTATGGCTACACCTTC. Its protein product is CASSVESVNPYGYTF.

V and J are TRBV30 and TRBJ2-3; D might be TRBD2 (6 bases). The V end was cut by 4 bases, the J end by 0 bases, with 11 bases between. CDR1 and CDR2 (germline): GTSNPN, SVGIG (reference sequence). This CDR3 comprises 14 residues. The chain's CDR3 is CAWKGGTSTDTQYF. The CDR3 DNA sequence: TGTGCCTGGAAGGGCGGGACTAGCACAGATACGCAGTATTTT.

The chain links TRBV7-8 to TRBJ2-7; 10 bases agree with TRBD2. The germline gives CDR1 SGHVS, CDR2 FQNEAQ. The CDR3 runs 16 residues. Trimming took 1 base from V and 0 from J; bases not matched to a gene: 3. Here the CDR3 reads CASSLETSGYSYEQYF. Written as DNA, the CDR3 is TGTGCCAGCAGCTTAGAGACTAGCGGGTACTCCTACGAGCAGTACTTC.